This T cell receptor beta chain comes out of a study of graft-versus-host responses after intestinal transplantation. Study context: Recipients had transplants, and these were multivisceral, liver-intestinal, or isolated intestinal.

Intraepithelial and lamina propria lymphocytes were isolated from graft specimens. V dropped 2 bases and J dropped 6 bases, with 11 bases sitting between them. Germline CDR1 and CDR2: MNHEY and SMNVEV (reference sequence). The CDR3 length is 14 residues. This clone qualifies as medium-sized. Assay used: immunoSEQ multiplex PCR; TCRdb lists only in-frame clones, some missing. Of around 21,000 clones listed, roughly 78% are singletons. This TCR was recovered from a human patient who received an intestinal transplant, so some T cells may come from the graft donor. Material: ileum tissue, obtained about 21 days after intestinal transplant. This sequence joins TRBV27 and TRBJ1-5; tentatively, D is TRBD1 (6 bases). The CDR3 loop reads CASSLTGWGQPQHF. The CDR3 nucleotides are TGTGCCAGCAGTTTAACAGGGTGGGGTCAGCCCCAGCATTTT.